This TCR beta chain was captured by sequencing in a study of T cells after yellow fever vaccination. As for the study in general: SMART-Seq v4 Ultra Low Input prepared libraries from low-cell fractions. Study-level findings and limits: The presence of abundant clonotypes contaminating from the bulk population was possible in FACS-sorted repertoires. Re-detected after boosting: most primary clones, 96% of CD4 and over 80% of CD8. A faster peak, day 5 versus 15, was reached by the weaker secondary response.

The length of the CDR3 is 15 residues. After removal of 2 bases from V and 0 bases from J, the junction contained 2 bases not matched to a gene. Germline V gene sequence: CDR1 MNHNY, CDR2 SVGAGI (reference sequence). TCRdb called the 5' RACE reads again in MiXCR, with one record for every CDR3 protein. The table shows about 120,000 distinct CDR3 sequences, with approximately 9% occurring only once. This clonotype was seen a handful of times. What it binds is not known. The chain carries TRBV6-6 and TRBJ2-7, with 9 positions matching TRBD1. This specimen was CD8+ T cells sorted from PBMCs, taken on the day of the yellow fever booster vaccination. This TCR was sampled from a man aged 18-30 years who received the YFV17D yellow fever vaccine. CDR3 sequence: CASSYGTGSSYEQYF. DNA for the CDR3: TGTGCCAGCAGTTACGGGACAGGGAGCTCCTACGAGCAGTACTTC.